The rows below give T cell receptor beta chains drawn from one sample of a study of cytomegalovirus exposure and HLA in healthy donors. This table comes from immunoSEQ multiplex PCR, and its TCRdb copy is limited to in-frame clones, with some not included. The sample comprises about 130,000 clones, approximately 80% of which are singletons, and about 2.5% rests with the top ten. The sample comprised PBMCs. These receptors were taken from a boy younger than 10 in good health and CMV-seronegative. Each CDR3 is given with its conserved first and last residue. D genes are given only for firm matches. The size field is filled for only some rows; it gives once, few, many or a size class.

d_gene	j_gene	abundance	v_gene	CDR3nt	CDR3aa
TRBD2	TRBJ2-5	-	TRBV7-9	TGTGCCAGCAGCTCAGGAGCGGGGCGGGGGGCCCAGTACTTC	CASSSGAGRGAQYF
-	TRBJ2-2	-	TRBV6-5	TGTGCCAGCAGTAGAGGGGGCACCGGGGAGCTGTTTTTT	CASSRGGTGELFF
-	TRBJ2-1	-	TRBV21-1	TGTGCCAGCAGCGACAACGCTAGCGGGGGGCAAACTGAGCAGTTCTTC	CASSDNASGGQTEQFF
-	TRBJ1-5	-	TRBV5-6	TGTGCCAGCAGTCTTAGTCGGGGGGCGTATGGCAATCAGCCCCAGCATTTT	CASSLSRGAYGNQPQHF
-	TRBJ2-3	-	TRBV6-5	TGTGCCAGCAGTTACTCAGGGGCTAGCACAGATACGCAGTATTTT	CASSYSGASTDTQYF
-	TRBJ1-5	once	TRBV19	TGTGCCAGTACCGACGGACAATATAGCAATCAGCCCCAGCATTTT	CASTDGQYSNQPQHF
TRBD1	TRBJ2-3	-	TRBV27	TGTGCCAGCAGTCCAACCTCGACAGGGTTCCCAGATACGCAGTATTTT	CASSPTSTGFPDTQYF
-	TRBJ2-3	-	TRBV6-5	TGTGCCAGCAGTTATCCGGGTCGGGTGGATACGCAGTATTTT	CASSYPGRVDTQYF
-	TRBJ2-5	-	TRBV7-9	TGTGCCAGCAGCTTAGGTGGGAGGACTGCAGAGACCCAGTACTTC	CASSLGGRTAETQYF
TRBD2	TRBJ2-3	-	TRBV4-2	TGTGCCAGCAGCCAAGTCTTAGGGCGGGAGGTCTCCCCAGATACGCAGTATTTT	CASSQVLGREVSPDTQYF
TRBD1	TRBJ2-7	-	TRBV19	TGTGCCAGTAGTGTACAGGGGGACGAGCAGTACTTC	CASSVQGDEQYF
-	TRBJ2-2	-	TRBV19	TGTGCCAGTAGGTTAAACACCGGGGAGCTGTTTTTT	CASRLNTGELFF
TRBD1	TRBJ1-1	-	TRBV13	TGTGCCACGCACTCTCCGGGCAGGGGGACGGACACTGAAGCTTTCTTT	CATHSPGRGTDTEAFF
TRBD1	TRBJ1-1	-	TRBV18	TGTGCCAGCTCACCTCAGGGGGCCAACACTGAAGCTTTCTTT	CASSPQGANTEAFF
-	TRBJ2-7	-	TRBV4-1	TGCGCCAGCAGCCAATTGGGGCTGGCCGAGCAGTACTTC	CASSQLGLAEQYF
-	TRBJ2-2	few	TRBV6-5	TGTGCCAGCATTCCTTTCCAGGGCGGGGAGCTGTTTTTT	CASIPFQGGELFF
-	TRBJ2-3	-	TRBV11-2	TGTGCCAGCAGCCTACTACCGTTAGATACGCAGTATTTT	CASSLLPLDTQYF
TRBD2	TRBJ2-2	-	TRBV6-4	TGTGCCAGCAGTGACCACGGGACTAGCGGGAGTATCGGGGAGCTGTTTTTT	CASSDHGTSGSIGELFF
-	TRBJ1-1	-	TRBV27	TGTGCCAGCAGTTTTTTGTCGGACTCTAACACTGAAGCTTTCTTT	CASSFLSDSNTEAFF
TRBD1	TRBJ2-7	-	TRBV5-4	TGTGCCAGCAGCTCAATCGGACAGGGCGACACGGAGCAGTACTTC	CASSSIGQGDTEQYF
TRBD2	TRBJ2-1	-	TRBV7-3	TGTGCCAGCAGCTCGGGACTAGCGGGAGTAGATGAGCAGTTCTTC	CASSSGLAGVDEQFF
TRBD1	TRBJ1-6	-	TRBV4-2	TGTGCCAGCAGCCAAACCCGAGGGGGGCAGGGGGCCCCTCTTAATTCACCCCTCCACTTT	CASSQTRGGQGAPLNSPLHF
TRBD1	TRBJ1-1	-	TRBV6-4	TGTGCCAGCAGTGACTCGATCGAGGGGGCGACTGAAGCTTTCTTT	CASSDSIEGATEAFF
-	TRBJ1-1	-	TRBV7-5	TGTGCCAGCAGCAACAGGGGGAACACTGAAGCTTTCTTT	CASSNRGNTEAFF
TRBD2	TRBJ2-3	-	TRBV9	TGTGCCAGCAGCATCCTTTCGGCGGGGGGAACAGATACGCAGTATTTT	CASSILSAGGTDTQYF
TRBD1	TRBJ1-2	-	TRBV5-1	TGCGCCAGCAGCTTGCGGGCGGGACAGCTCTATGGCTACACCTTC	CASSLRAGQLYGYTF
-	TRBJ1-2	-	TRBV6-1	TGTGCCAGCAGTGAAACTTTGAGGGCGAGGTTGAATGGCTACACCTTC	CASSETLRARLNGYTF
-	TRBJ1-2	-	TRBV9	TGTGCCAGCAGCGTAGTATCTAACTATGGCTACACCTTC	CASSVVSNYGYTF
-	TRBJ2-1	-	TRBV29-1	TGCAGCGTTTCCAGGGGAAATGAGCAGTTCTTC	CSVSRGNEQFF
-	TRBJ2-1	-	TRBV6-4	TGTGCCAGCAGTGACTCTGCGGTTGCCGAGCAGTTCTTC	CASSDSAVAEQFF